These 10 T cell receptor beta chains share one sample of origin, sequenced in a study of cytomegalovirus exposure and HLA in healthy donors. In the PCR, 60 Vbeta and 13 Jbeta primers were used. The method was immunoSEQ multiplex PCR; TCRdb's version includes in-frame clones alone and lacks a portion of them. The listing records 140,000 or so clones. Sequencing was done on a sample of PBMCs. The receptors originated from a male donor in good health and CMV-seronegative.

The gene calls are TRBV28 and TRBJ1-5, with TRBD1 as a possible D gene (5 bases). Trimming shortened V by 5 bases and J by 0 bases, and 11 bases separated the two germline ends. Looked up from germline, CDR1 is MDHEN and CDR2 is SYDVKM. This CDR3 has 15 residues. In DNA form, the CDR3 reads TGTGCCAGCAGTCCCGGGGGTCTTAGCAATCAGCCCCAGCATTTT. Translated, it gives CASSPGGLSNQPQHF.

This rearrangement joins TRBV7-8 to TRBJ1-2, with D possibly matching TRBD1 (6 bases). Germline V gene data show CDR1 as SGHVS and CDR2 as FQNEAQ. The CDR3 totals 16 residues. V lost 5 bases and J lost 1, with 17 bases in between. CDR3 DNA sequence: TGTGCCAGCAGCCCTAGGGGGGGCCAGGGTAACTATGGCTACACCTTC. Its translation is CASSPRGGQGNYGYTF.

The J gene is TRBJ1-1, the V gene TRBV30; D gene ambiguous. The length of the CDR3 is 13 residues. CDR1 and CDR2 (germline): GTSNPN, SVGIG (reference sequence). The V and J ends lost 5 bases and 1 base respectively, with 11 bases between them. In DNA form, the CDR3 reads TGTGCCTGGGGAGGGCAGCAGAACACTGAAGCTTTCTTT. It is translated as CAWGGQQNTEAFF.

CDR3 amino acids: CASSRSGTGVYEQYF. For the CDR3, the DNA is TGTGCCAGCAGCCGATCGGGGACAGGGGTCTACGAGCAGTACTTC. This sequence joins TRBV11-1 and TRBJ2-7; the match to TRBD1 covers 10 bases. Per the germline V gene, CDR1 is SGHAT and CDR2 is FQDESV (reference sequence). The CDR3 is made up of 15 amino acids. J was trimmed by 3 bases and V by 5 bases; bases with no gene match: 7.

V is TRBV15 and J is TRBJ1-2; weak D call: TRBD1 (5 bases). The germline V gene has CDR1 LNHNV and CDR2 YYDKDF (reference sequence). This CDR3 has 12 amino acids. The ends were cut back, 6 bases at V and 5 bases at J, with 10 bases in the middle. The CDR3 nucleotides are TGTGCCACCAGTCAGACAGAATATGGCTACACCTTC. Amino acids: CATSQTEYGYTF.

For the CDR3, the DNA is TGTGCCATCAGTGAGACAGAGGATACGCAGTATTTT. Translation gives CAISETEDTQYF. The genes are TRBV10-3 and TRBJ2-3; D gene unclear. The ends were cut back, 2 bases at V and 6 bases at J, with 6 bases in the middle. Germline loops: CDR1 ENHRY, CDR2 SYGVKD. The CDR3 spans 12 residues.

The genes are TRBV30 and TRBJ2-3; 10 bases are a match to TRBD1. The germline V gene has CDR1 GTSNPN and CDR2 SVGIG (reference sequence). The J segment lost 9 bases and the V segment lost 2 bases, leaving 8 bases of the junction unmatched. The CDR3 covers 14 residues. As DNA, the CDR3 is TGTGCCTGGAGTAAGACAGGGGGCGTCAACACGCAGTATTTT. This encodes CAWSKTGGVNTQYF.

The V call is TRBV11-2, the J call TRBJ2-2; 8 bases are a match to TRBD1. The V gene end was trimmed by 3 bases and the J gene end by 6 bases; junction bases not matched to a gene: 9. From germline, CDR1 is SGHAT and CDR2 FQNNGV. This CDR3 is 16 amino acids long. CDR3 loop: CASSFVTGVMSGELFF. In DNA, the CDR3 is TGTGCCAGCAGCTTTGTGACAGGGGTTATGTCCGGGGAGCTGTTTTTT.

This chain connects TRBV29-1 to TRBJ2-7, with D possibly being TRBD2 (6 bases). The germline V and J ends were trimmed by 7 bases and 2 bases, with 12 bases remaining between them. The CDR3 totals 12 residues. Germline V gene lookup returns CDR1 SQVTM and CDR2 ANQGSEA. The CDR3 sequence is CSAGSNPYEQYF. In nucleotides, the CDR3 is TGCAGCGCCGGGAGCAACCCCTACGAGCAGTACTTC.

CDR3 in DNA: TGTGCCAGTAGTATAGGAGGAAGAACTAACCCTTGGAAATCAAATGAGCAGTTCTTC. This translates into CASSIGGRTNPWKSNEQFF. The gene calls are TRBV19 and TRBJ2-1; D call uncertain. This CDR3 spans 19 amino acids. CDR1 LNHDA and CDR2 SQIVND come from the germline V gene (reference sequence). V was pared by 1 base and J by 7 bases, with 26 bases between.